This entry is about one TCR beta chain. This clonotype occurred a few times. Its recognized antigen is unknown. Base-call qualities are not available, and no considerably larger clone is one nucleotide away. Library creation used 5' RACE. Sequenced using an Illumina HiSeq 2000. Template switching added a universal primer binding site, and the final cDNA carried a unique molecular identifier that allowed TCR cDNA molecules to be counted accurately. Specific primers in the conserved constant-segment region were used to synthesize first-strand cDNA for TCR alpha and beta chains. To control for contamination, each cDNA library was double barcoded with a SMART-Mk sample barcode plus Illumina barcodes. TruSeq adapter sequences along with Illumina sample barcodes were introduced in two successive PCR steps. Sequencing of the TCR alpha and beta cDNA libraries was done on the Illumina HiSeq platform using custom primers. In the source study's methods: Raw reads were processed with MiGEC to extract unique molecular identifiers, and MiXCR was used to determine CDR3 positions. For each individual, recombination models were inferred using an EM algorithm with the repgenHMM and IGoR tools. Shared clonotypes were analyzed with the tcR package in R, and sharing was normalized by the product of cloneset sizes. To study raw recombination free of thymic and clonal selection effects, out-of-frame nonproductive sequences were analyzed. The public reads were run again by TCRdb, first through fastp at Q25 and then through MiXCR, and only productive beta chains were kept. Rows are unified per CDR3 protein, each entry keeping the most common DNA and genes. The V and J calls were determined by TCRdb, not by the authors. For this sample the table gives 500,000 to 700,000 distinct CDR3 sequences, of which 7% to 7.5% were detected only once. Of the sample, roughly 1.6% falls within the top ten clones.

All donors were healthy Caucasians. The twin cohort comprised three pairs of female monozygotic twins, all aged roughly 18 to 30 years. Peripheral blood mononuclear cells were the source from which RNA for the TCR libraries was isolated. Reading the germline V gene (reference sequence) gives CDR1 LNHNV and CDR2 YYDKDF. Deletion took 1 base off V and 2 bases off J, with a span of 12 bases between the germline ends. The CDR3 runs 15 amino acids, cysteine and phenylalanine included. The DNA shown is the 45-base CDR3, in frame from base 1. The record originates from a study of identical twins (dated by TCRdb to 2016 to 2018). For context, the study as a whole: TCR alpha and beta repertoires from monozygotic twins, unrelated adults of various ages and cord blood were deep-sequenced to test whether fetal clonotypes persist. To rule out contamination, replicate twin experiments were performed at different times with different library preparation protocols. The study at large found these results: Excess twin sharing in beta out-of-frame sequences was weaker because fewer shared sequences lowered the signal-to-noise ratio. Fewer insertions were carried by abundant cord blood beta clonotypes, a similar but weaker trend appeared in young adult naive repertoires, and no such trend appeared in memory repertoires. Invariant T cells such as MAIT and iNKT could partly confound zero-insertion analyses, though diverse VJ usage argued against this for most clonotypes. Compared with coincidental sharing between unrelated individuals, out-of-frame TCR alpha sequences shared between twins had an excess of sequences with low generation probability. Recombination models systematically underestimated out-of-frame TCR alpha sharing in monozygotic twins but agreed with sharing between unrelated individuals. Because the same donors could not be followed over many years, conclusions were based on cross-sectional statistical analysis.

Another study also made use of these data, one on yellow fever vaccine responses in identical twins. That second report states: According to the authors, the vaccine-induced T cell response in identical twins seemed to be partly convergent and partly specific to each individual. The study precisely tracked vaccine-responding T cell clones in identical twins.

The receptor chain draws on TRBV15 and TRBJ2-7; no confident D gene assignment can be made. The specimen was PBMCs. This clonotype originated in a woman between 18 and 29 years old in good health. The DNA sequence reads TGTGCCACCAGCAGAGCTCGCGACCCACCCTACGAGCAGTACTTC. The resulting protein is CATSRARDPPYEQYF.